This TCR beta chain was sequenced during a study of identical twins. Study-level results: Modelling underestimated the level of out-of-frame TCR alpha sharing observed in monozygotic twins. One should note that invariant MAIT and iNKT cells could partly confound zero-insertion analyses.

TCRdb reprocessed the 5' RACE reads via MiXCR and lists one record per CDR3 protein. Here the sample spans approximately 890,000 distinct CDR3 sequences, 9% to 15% being singletons. Trimming removed 1 base at V and 6 bases at J, with 10 bases between. Looked up from germline, CDR1 is SGHRS and CDR2 is YFSETQ. CDR3 size: 13 residues. As for this clonotype: Its target is not known.

These records were also assigned to another study, of yellow fever vaccine responses in identical twins.

What was sequenced was PBMCs. The V and J genes are TRBV5-1 and TRBJ1-2; D unclear. This receptor was obtained from a woman aged 18-29 years in good health. The CDR3 bases are TGCGCCAGCAGCTTGCTGGGGTCGGATGGCTACACCTTC. It is translated as CASSLLGSDGYTF.